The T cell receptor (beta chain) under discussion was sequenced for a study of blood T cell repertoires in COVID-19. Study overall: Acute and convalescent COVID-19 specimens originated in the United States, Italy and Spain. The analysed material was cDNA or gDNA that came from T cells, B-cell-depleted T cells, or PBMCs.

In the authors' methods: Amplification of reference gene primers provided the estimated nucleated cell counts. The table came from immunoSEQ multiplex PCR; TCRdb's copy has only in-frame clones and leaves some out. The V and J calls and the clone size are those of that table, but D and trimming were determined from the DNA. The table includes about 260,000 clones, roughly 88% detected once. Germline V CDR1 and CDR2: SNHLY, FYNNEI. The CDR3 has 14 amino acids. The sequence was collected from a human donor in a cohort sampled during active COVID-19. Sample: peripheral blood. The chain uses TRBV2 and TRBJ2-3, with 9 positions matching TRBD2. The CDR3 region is CAGVSGRSTDTQYF. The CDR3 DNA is TGTGCGGGCGTCAGCGGGAGGAGCACAGATACGCAGTATTTT.